Presented here are 17 T cell receptor beta chains from one specimen sequenced in a study of Ad26.COV2.S vaccination and SARS-CoV-2 variants. As for treatment: some 19 received Ad26.COV2.S at low or high dose, single or two shots; several received placebo; per-sample allocation not given. Collection of samples fell on day 63 after the first vaccine or placebo injection. The protocol was immunoSEQ multiplex PCR, while the TCRdb copy is restricted to in-frame clones and leaves out a portion. The sample has some 500,000 clones, roughly 87% seen once; the top ten hold 2.5%. The sample consisted of peripheral blood, taken in a trial of Ad26.COV2.S vaccine versus placebo. These receptors were taken from a person between 18 and 65 years old who received the Ad26.COV2.S COVID-19 vaccine or a placebo.

J is TRBJ2-1 and V is TRBV6-5, with TRBD2 matching over 8 bases. V lost 6 bases to trimming and J lost 9 bases; unmatched junction nucleotides: 13. The CDR3 is 15 amino acids. Per the germline V gene, CDR1 is MNHEY and CDR2 is SVGAGI. The CDR3 DNA reads as TGTGCCAGCAGAAGGACGGGGGGGCCGCCATTTGAGCAGTTCTTC. Its protein product is CASRRTGGPPFEQFF.

The V gene is TRBV18, the J gene TRBJ1-5; D is uncertain. This CDR3 is 15 amino acids long. V dropped 2 bases and J dropped 5 bases, with 13 bases sitting between them. Germline values: CDR1 KGHSH, CDR2 LQKENI. DNA for the CDR3: TGTGCCAGCTCACCAAATGCTCCTCAAGATCAGCCCCAGCATTTT. It encodes CASSPNAPQDQPQHF.

CDR3 residues: CAIDPPSDTEAFF. CDR3 sequence (DNA): TGTGCCATCGACCCCCCCTCGGACACTGAAGCTTTCTTT. The genes are TRBV7-9 and TRBJ1-1; the D is unclear. The V gene lost 10 bases and the J gene lost 3 bases, with 15 bases spanning the gap. The V gene's germline CDR1 is SEHNR and CDR2 FQNEAQ (reference sequence). This CDR3 comprises 13 residues.

The chain uses TRBV5-1 and TRBJ2-6; no clear D gene. The CDR3 has 15 residues. In germline, CDR1 is SGHRS, CDR2 YFSETQ. V was clipped by 4 bases and J by 3 bases, with 11 bases between them. The chain's CDR3 is CASSPDLVGANVLTF. Here the CDR3 DNA reads TGCGCCAGCAGCCCCGACCTAGTTGGGGCCAACGTCCTGACTTTC.

This clone was recorded once. The J gene is TRBJ2-7, the V gene TRBV6-2 or TRBV6-3, with TRBD2 as a possible D gene (5 bases). The germline V gene encodes CDR1 MNHEY and CDR2 SVGEGT. This CDR3 is 12 amino acids long. Trimming took off 5 bases at V and 2 bases at J, with 7 bases between the two ends. DNA for the CDR3: TGTGCCAGCAGTATGACTACCTACGAGCAGTACGTC. This encodes CASSMTTYEQYV.

The chain links TRBV5-4 to TRBJ2-3; 10 bases are shared with TRBD2. V gave up 3 bases and J gave up 2 bases; unmatched junction bases: 12. CDR1 and CDR2 (germline): SGHNT, YYREEE (reference sequence). The CDR3 spans 18 residues. The CDR3 DNA reads as TGTGCCAGCAGCTCCTCTAATCTACTAGCGGGGCACACAGATACGCAGTATTTT. Translating it yields CASSSSNLLAGHTDTQYF.

The genes are TRBV5-1 and TRBJ2-3; possible D gene TRBD1, 6 bases. Germline-derived CDR1 and CDR2 are SGHRS and YFSETQ. V gave up 4 bases and J gave up 0 bases, with 12 bases separating them. CDR3 length equals 15 residues. CDR3 nucleotides: TGCGCCAGCAGCACAGGACAGCCCAGCACAGATACGCAGTATTTT. It codes for CASSTGQPSTDTQYF. Together with reference TRBV5-1 and TRBJ2-3, the CDR3 gives the full variable domain: KAGVTQTPRYLIKTRGQQVTLSCSPISGHRSVSWYQQTPGQGLQFLFEYFSETQRNKGNFPGRFSGRQFSNSRSEMNVSTLELGDSALYLCASSTGQPSTDTQYFGPGTRLTVL.

The chain links TRBV18 to TRBJ1-2, with no clear D. V lost 2 bases and J lost 0, with 10 bases in between. This CDR3 is built from 15 residues. Per germline, CDR1 KGHSH and CDR2 LQKENI. CDR3 protein: CASSPAGRANYGYTF. The CDR3 region has the DNA TGTGCCAGCTCACCAGCTGGACGGGCTAACTATGGCTACACCTTC.

The V gene is TRBV5-5, the J gene TRBJ2-7; 7 bases match TRBD2. The CDR3 consists of 15 residues. V trimming: 0 bases; J trimming: 2 bases; junction bases outside the gene matches: 5. Germline assignment: CDR1 SGHKS and CDR2 YYEKEE (reference sequence). The CDR3 loop is CASSLAAGAPYEQYV. CDR3 bases: TGTGCCAGCAGCTTGGCGGCGGGAGCGCCCTACGAGCAGTACGTC.

CDR3 bases: TGTGCCAGCAGCTTAGTAGGGGCTAGCGGGGGGCTGGCTAATGAGCAGTTCTTC. It specifies CASSLVGASGGLANEQFF. This chain uses TRBV7-2 with TRBJ2-1, with 11 bases that match TRBD2. Germline V lookup: CDR1 SGHTA, CDR2 FQGNSA. With V trimmed by 1 base and J by 7 bases, 12 bases remained unmatched. The CDR3 contains 18 residues.

The CDR3 spells CASSQPGTRGEKLFF. DNA for the CDR3: TGTGCCAGCAGCCAACCGGGGACGAGGGGTGAAAAACTGTTTTTT. The rearrangement joins TRBV6-6 to TRBJ1-4, with D maybe TRBD1 (5 bases). Trimming removed 6 bases from V and 7 bases from J, with 18 bases in between. CDR1 is MNHNY, CDR2 SVGAGI, per germline (reference sequence). CDR3 length: 15 amino acids.

The chain recombines TRBV4-3 with TRBJ1-1, with D unresolved. The CDR3 extends over 15 amino acids. Trimming took off 0 bases at V and 4 bases at J, with 12 bases between the two ends. Germline loops: CDR1 LGHNA, CDR2 YSLEER. DNA of the CDR3: TGCGCCAGCAGCCAAGATTTGTGGGAGGGCACTGAAGCTTTCTTT. Amino acid sequence: CASSQDLWEGTEAFF.

The rearrangement joins TRBV7-2 to TRBJ1-5; the D is unclear. The CDR3 is made up of 14 amino acids. Trimming took off 7 bases at V and 4 bases at J, with 14 bases between the two ends. Germline V gives CDR1 SGHTA, CDR2 FQGNSA. The CDR3, as DNA: TGTGCCAGCAACGAATGGGTGGGAAATCAGCCCCAGCATTTT. Its protein product is CASNEWVGNQPQHF.

Here the CDR3 DNA reads TGTGCCAGCAGCCCAACCCGACAGGGGGCGAACACTGAAGCTTTCTTT. Translation: CASSPTRQGANTEAFF. The chain joins TRBV9 to TRBJ1-1, with 10 bases that match TRBD1. The CDR3 has 16 amino acids. Germline V CDR1 and CDR2: SGDLS, YYNGEE. Trimming at V came to 4 bases and at J to 1 base, leaving 7 bases not matched to a gene.

This clone was found a few times. This sequence joins TRBV11-1 and TRBJ2-2, with D maybe TRBD1 (6 bases). The CDR3 runs to 15 residues. The germline CDR1 and CDR2 sequences are SGHAT and FQDESV (reference sequence). The germline V and J ends were trimmed by 4 bases and 0 bases, with 9 bases remaining between them. The CDR3 DNA sequence: TGTGCCAGCAGCTCGAGACAGGCGAACACCGGGGAGCTGTTTTTT. It encodes CASSSRQANTGELFF.

The count of this clone is one. The V call is TRBV4-3, the J call TRBJ1-1; D may be TRBD1 (6 bases). CDR3 length: 16 amino acids. Deletions cut 1 base from V and 1 base from J, with 13 bases between. In germline, CDR1 is LGHNA, CDR2 YSLEER. DNA for the CDR3: TGCGCCAGCAGCCAAGTGTGGGGCAGGGGGAACACTGAAGCTTTCTTT. Amino acid sequence: CASSQVWGRGNTEAFF.

This chain uses TRBV5-6 with TRBJ2-1; D gene ambiguous. The CDR3 runs 11 residues. Trimming stripped 4 bases from V and 8 bases from J, with 7 bases between. Germline CDR1 is SGHDT and CDR2 is YYEEEE. CDR3: CASSQADEQFF. The CDR3 DNA follows: TGTGCCAGCAGCCAGGCCGATGAGCAGTTCTTC. The full variable domain, completed using reference TRBV5-6 and TRBJ2-1, is DAGVTQSPTHLIKTRGQQVTLRCSPKSGHDTVSWYQQALGQGPQFIFQYYEEEERQRGNFPDRFSGHQFPNYSSELNVNALLLGDSALYLCASSQADEQFFGPGTRLTVL.